What follows are 31 T cell receptor beta chains derived from one specimen sequenced in a study of OX40 agonist ivuxolimab in advanced cancers. Using immunoSEQ multiplex PCR, the repertoire was profiled, and TCRdb retains in-frame clones only, with some absent. The repertoire holds about 37,000 clones, with more than 75% as singletons. The sequenced sample was CD4+ or CD8+ T cells sorted from blood, obtained in a trial of the OX40 agonist ivuxolimab. Receptors were obtained from an adult with an advanced solid tumor such as melanoma, head and neck, liver or kidney cancer.

This chain connects TRBV5-1 to TRBJ2-5; D gene unclear. Germline V lookup: CDR1 SGHRS, CDR2 YFSETQ. Trimming cost V 3 bases and J 0 bases, with 3 bases left between them. This CDR3 spans 12 amino acids. The CDR3 loop reads CASSWDQETQYF. CDR3 nucleotides: TGCGCCAGCAGCTGGGACCAAGAGACCCAGTACTTC.

This chain uses TRBV5-6 with TRBJ2-7, with a tentative D call TRBD2 (6 bases). The germline gives CDR1 SGHDT, CDR2 YYEEEE. The CDR3 sequence is 12 residues long. Trimming took off 4 bases at V and 9 bases at J, with 14 bases between the two ends. The CDR3 coding sequence is TGTGCCAGCAGCCTCGGGAGTTCGGGGCAGTACTTC. Its protein is CASSLGSSGQYF.

The J gene is TRBJ1-5, the V gene TRBV27; tentatively, D is TRBD1 (5 bases). Trimming shortened V by 2 bases and J by 4 bases, and 21 bases separated the two germline ends. The CDR3 has 18 amino acids. Germline CDR1 reads MNHEY; CDR2 reads SMNVEV (reference sequence). CDR3 region: CASSLVSIGEGLNQPQHF. The CDR3 bases are TGTGCCAGCAGTTTAGTAAGCATCGGTGAGGGGCTAAATCAGCCCCAGCATTTT.

This rearrangement joins TRBV30 to TRBJ2-7, with D perhaps assigned TRBD1 or TRBD2 (5 bases each). This CDR3 region has 13 residues. The V end was cut by 2 bases, the J end by 5 bases, with 13 bases between. Germline CDR1 reads GTSNPN; CDR2 reads SVGIG (reference sequence). The CDR3 protein is CAWSTGAGNEQYF. The CDR3 DNA is TGTGCCTGGAGTACCGGGGCCGGGAACGAGCAGTACTTC.

The chain carries TRBV11-2 and TRBJ1-2; 7 nucleotides line up with TRBD1. V lost 1 base to trimming and J lost 1 base; unmatched junction nucleotides: 15. This CDR3 spans 19 amino acids. CDR1 SGHAT and CDR2 FQNNGV come from the germline V gene. The CDR3 reads CASSLASLSQGWLNYGYTF. CDR3 in DNA: TGTGCCAGCAGCTTAGCTAGTTTGTCACAGGGGTGGCTTAACTATGGCTACACCTTC.

The chain joins TRBV6-5 to TRBJ1-2; 7 bases are shared with TRBD1. CDR3 length: 15 residues. J lost 4 bases, V lost 6 bases, and 11 bases had no gene match. Germline V gene sequence: CDR1 MNHEY, CDR2 SVGAGI. In nucleotides, the CDR3 is TGTGCCAGCAGCCGACAGGGTGGGAGCGTCTATGGCTACACCTTC. Its translation is CASSRQGGSVYGYTF.

This clone was picked up a small number of times. The rearrangement uses TRBV27 and TRBJ1-5; D remains unclear. V gave up 7 bases and J gave up 0 bases, with 13 bases separating them. Germline-derived CDR1 and CDR2 are MNHEY and SMNVEV (reference sequence). The CDR3 loop spans 15 amino acids. CDR3 nucleotides: TGTGCCAGCACCCGGACCGCTGATAGCAATCAGCCCCAGCATTTT. This sequence encodes CASTRTADSNQPQHF.

The chain joins TRBV6-5 to TRBJ1-4, with D unresolved. The CDR3 spans 13 residues. V gave up 8 bases and J gave up 0 bases, with 7 bases separating them. Germline V gene lookup returns CDR1 MNHEY and CDR2 SVGAGI. The CDR3 loop is CASQNPTNEKLFF. The CDR3 nucleotides are TGTGCCAGCCAGAATCCAACTAATGAAAAACTGTTTTTT.

The chain is built from TRBV27 and TRBJ1-2, with no clear D. V lost 6 bases to trimming and J lost 6 bases, with 17 bases between them. The CDR3 extends over 14 amino acids. Germline values: CDR1 MNHEY, CDR2 SMNVEV (reference sequence). In DNA, the CDR3 is TGTGCCAGCAGGTCAGGCTCAAGAGGGAATGGCTACACCTTC. Amino acids: CASRSGSRGNGYTF.

The gene calls are TRBV30 and TRBJ2-5; unclear D gene. CDR1 GTSNPN and CDR2 SVGIG come from the germline V gene (reference sequence). The CDR3 length is 14 residues. V was clipped by 3 bases and J by 4 bases, with 15 bases between them. The CDR3 nucleotides are TGTGCCTGGAGGGACCGAGAGGCAACAGAGACCCAGTACTTC. Its translation: CAWRDREATETQYF.

The chain has TRBV7-2 and TRBJ2-3; 7 nucleotides agree with TRBD1. After removal of 2 bases from V and 1 base from J, the junction contained 3 bases not matched to a gene. The CDR3 totals 15 residues. Germline CDR1 and CDR2: SGHTA and FQGNSA. CDR3 sequence: CASSLSGQRTDTQYF. The CDR3 nucleotides are TGTGCCAGCAGCTTATCGGGACAGCGCACAGATACGCAGTATTTT.

This clone was observed a handful of times. V is TRBV5-4 and J is TRBJ2-1; 9 bases line up with TRBD1. Germline loops: CDR1 SGHNT, CDR2 YYREEE (reference sequence). The J segment lost 6 bases and the V segment lost 1 base, leaving 5 bases of the junction unmatched. CDR3 size: 15 residues. The CDR3 DNA reads as TGTGCCAGCAGCTTGTCTGGGACAGGGACCAATGAGCAGTTCTTC. Protein sequence: CASSLSGTGTNEQFF. The full variable domain, completed using reference TRBV5-4 and TRBJ2-1, is ETGVTQSPTHLIKTRGQQVTLRCSSQSGHNTVSWYQQALGQGPQFIFQYYREEENGRGNFPPRFSGLQFPNYSSELNVNALELDDSALYLCASSLSGTGTNEQFFGPGTRLTVL.

The chain uses TRBV5-4 and TRBJ2-5; 10 bases match TRBD2. J gave up 0 bases and V 0 bases, and 5 bases lay outside the gene matches. This CDR3 contains 17 residues. Per germline, CDR1 SGHNT and CDR2 YYREEE (reference sequence). The CDR3 coding sequence is TGTGCCAGCAGCTTGGGGTCTAGCGGGGGAAACCAAGAGACCCAGTACTTC. Its translation: CASSLGSSGGNQETQYF.

This clone was observed a few times. The V gene is TRBV7-9, the J gene TRBJ2-1; 14 nucleotides match TRBD2. Germline V gene sequence: CDR1 SEHNR, CDR2 FQNEAQ (reference sequence). There are 17 residues in the CDR3. Trimming cost V 5 bases and J 9 bases; bases outside gene matches: 12. For the CDR3, the DNA is TGTGCCAGCAGCACATCCGGGACTAGCGGGAGTAGGGGTGAGCAGTTCTTC. Translation gives CASSTSGTSGSRGEQFF.

CDR3 in amino acids: CASSVGDSLTDTQYF. The CDR3 nucleotides read TGTGCCAGCAGCGTAGGGGACAGCCTCACAGATACGCAGTATTTT. The chain recombines TRBV9 with TRBJ2-3; 7 bases align to TRBD1. The V gene's germline CDR1 is SGDLS and CDR2 YYNGEE. This CDR3 region has 15 residues. The V gene end was trimmed by 0 bases and the J gene end by 2 bases; junction bases not matched to a gene: 3.

This clone has a single count. The J gene is TRBJ2-1, the V gene TRBV10-3; 11 nucleotides line up with TRBD2. CDR1 and CDR2 from the germline V gene are ENHRY and SYGVKD. The CDR3 sequence is 14 residues long. Losses at the gene ends were 6 bases for V and 5 bases for J; bases not matched to a gene: 3. The CDR3 coding sequence is TGTGCCATCAGGGAGGGACTAGCGGACAATGAGCAGTTCTTC. This encodes CAIREGLADNEQFF.

The V call is TRBV4-3, the J call TRBJ2-7; TRBD2 matches 11 bases. Trimming cost V 3 bases and J 4 bases; bases outside gene matches: 8. The CDR3 runs to 16 residues. Germline V lookup: CDR1 LGHNA, CDR2 YSLEER. As DNA, the CDR3 is TGCGCCAGCAGCCAGATAGCGGGAGGGCCGTATTACGAGCAGTACTTC. Translating it yields CASSQIAGGPYYEQYF.

The chain is built from TRBV27 and TRBJ2-1; 7 bases map to TRBD1. With V trimmed by 3 bases and J by 0 bases, 8 bases remained unmatched. CDR1 is MNHEY and CDR2 is SMNVEV in the germline V gene (reference sequence). The CDR3 length is 17 residues. Here the CDR3 DNA reads TGTGCCAGCAGTTTCATAAAGACAGGGTTCTCCTACAATGAGCAGTTCTTC. Protein product: CASSFIKTGFSYNEQFF.

This clone came up a few times. This chain joins TRBV7-9 and TRBJ2-7; no clear D. This CDR3 region has 14 residues. CDR1 is SEHNR and CDR2 is FQNEAQ in the germline V gene (reference sequence). V shed 1 base and J shed 6 bases, with 13 bases lying between them. CDR3 nucleotides: TGTGCCAGCAGCTTAGAAGGCAAAGTGTCCGAGCAGTACTTC. Its protein is CASSLEGKVSEQYF.

In its sample, this clone was seen once. This chain uses TRBV29-1 with TRBJ1-2; D gene unclear. V was clipped by 5 bases and J by 4 bases, with 14 bases between them. The CDR3 is 13 amino acids. The germline gives CDR1 SQVTM, CDR2 ANQGSEA. The DNA for the CDR3 is TGCAGCGTTCCCGACACCGTTCGCTATGGCTACACCTTC. Translating gives CSVPDTVRYGYTF.

This sequence joins TRBV19 and TRBJ1-3; D gene unclear. CDR1 and CDR2 from the germline V gene are LNHDA and SQIVND (reference sequence). Trimming pared 3 bases from V and 0 bases from J, leaving 6 bases between. CDR3 length: 14 residues. CDR3 sequence: CASSISSSGNTIYF. Written as DNA, the CDR3 is TGTGCCAGTAGTATTTCGAGCTCTGGAAACACCATATATTTT.

The chain carries TRBV5-1 and TRBJ2-7, with D perhaps matching TRBD2 (5 bases). The germline V and J ends were trimmed by 0 bases and 1 base, with 17 bases remaining between them. This CDR3 contains 17 residues. Germline V lookup: CDR1 SGHRS, CDR2 YFSETQ. The CDR3 spells CASSLEGYGMLSYEQYF. CDR3 coding DNA: TGCGCCAGCAGCTTGGAAGGGTACGGGATGCTTTCCTACGAGCAGTACTTC.

The chain uses TRBV7-9 and TRBJ2-3; D gene unclear. The CDR3 loop spans 15 amino acids. Germline assignment: CDR1 SEHNR and CDR2 FQNEAQ (reference sequence). The ends were cut back, 0 bases at V and 2 bases at J, with 9 bases in the middle. The chain's CDR3 is CASSLARPPTDTQYF. The CDR3 nucleotides are TGTGCCAGCAGCTTAGCGCGGCCACCCACAGATACGCAGTATTTT.

The CDR3 DNA sequence: TGTGCCAGCAGGTTCGAGTTATGGGCCTTGTTTTTT. It is translated as CASRFELWALFF. The chain employs TRBV25-1 and TRBJ2-2; D uncertain. V was shortened by 6 bases and J by 15 bases, with 17 bases between the two germline ends. Per germline, CDR1 MGHDK and CDR2 SYGVNS. The CDR3 extends over 12 amino acids.

The rearrangement joins TRBV6-5 to TRBJ2-7; TRBD2 aligns across 8 bases. The germline CDR1 and CDR2 sequences are MNHEY and SVGAGI. The CDR3 sequence is 15 residues long. V was clipped by 6 bases and J by 0 bases; unmatched bases: 7. The CDR3 DNA is TGTGCCAGCAGACGAGAGCGGGAGCCCTCCTACGAGCAGTACTTC. This translates into CASRREREPSYEQYF.

This chain connects TRBV27 to TRBJ1-1; weak D call: TRBD1 (5 bases). Trimming left V 5 bases short and J 6 bases short, with 13 bases between. Germline assignment: CDR1 MNHEY and CDR2 SMNVEV (reference sequence). The length of the CDR3 is 13 residues. The CDR3: CASSTRRGAEAFF. CDR3 DNA sequence: TGTGCCAGCAGTACCCGGAGAGGGGCTGAAGCTTTCTTT.

This chain connects TRBV29-1 to TRBJ1-4; no definite D call. The CDR3 loop spans 11 amino acids. Trimming left V 4 bases short and J 8 bases short, with 8 bases between. Germline values: CDR1 SQVTM, CDR2 ANQGSEA. CDR3 bases: TGCAGCGTTGGGTCAGTGGAAAAACTGTTTTTT. Protein product: CSVGSVEKLFF.

V usage is TRBV9 and J usage is TRBJ1-3, with D unclear. This CDR3 has 14 amino acids. Germline CDR1 reads SGDLS; CDR2 reads YYNGEE. Trimming pared 0 bases from V and 0 bases from J, leaving 4 bases between. The CDR3 protein is CASSVEISGNTIYF. In DNA, the CDR3 is TGTGCCAGCAGCGTAGAAATCTCTGGAAACACCATATATTTT. The full variable domain, rest sourced from reference TRBV9 and TRBJ1-3, is DSGVTQTPKHLITATGQRVTLRCSPRSGDLSVYWYQQSLDQGLQFLIQYYNGEERAKGNILERFSAQQFPDLHSELNLSSLELGDSALYFCASSVEISGNTIYFGEGSWLTVV.

The genes are TRBV5-1 and TRBJ1-1, with unresolved D. With 4 bases removed from V and 8 bases from J, the gap between germline ends came to 15 bases. This CDR3 has 13 amino acids. Germline CDR1 SGHRS, CDR2 YFSETQ. This CDR3 is CASSPLVATEAFF. CDR3 nucleotides: TGCGCCAGCAGCCCCTTAGTGGCAACCGAAGCTTTCTTT.

This clone was observed a handful of times. The chain links TRBV5-4 to TRBJ2-7; no definite D call. CDR3 length: 13 residues. Trimming removed 4 bases at V and 3 bases at J, with 11 bases between. Germline loops: CDR1 SGHNT, CDR2 YYREEE (reference sequence). CDR3 DNA: TGTGCCAGCAGCCCAGGACCTAGCTACGAGCAGTACTTC. This sequence encodes CASSPGPSYEQYF.

A single count supports this clone. CDR3 nucleotide sequence: TGTGCCAGCAGAAGCAGGGGAGAGTATGGCTACACCTTC. The encoded protein is CASRSRGEYGYTF. The J gene is TRBJ1-2, the V gene TRBV6-6; D may be TRBD1 (6 bases). From germline, CDR1 is MNHNY and CDR2 SVGAGI (reference sequence). CDR3 length equals 13 residues. V was shortened by 6 bases and J by 5 bases, with 13 bases between the two germline ends.